The 7 T cell receptor beta chains below come from one sample, sequenced in a study of identical twins. From the 5' RACE reads, TCRdb called clonotypes with MiXCR, one entry per CDR3 protein. This sample yields about 890,000 distinct CDR3 sequences, of which approximately 13% are seen a single time; about 1.6% belongs to the top ten. These data were also reused for a study on yellow fever vaccine responses in identical twins.

Input material: PBMCs. These receptors were collected from a woman aged 18 to 35 in good health.

This clonotype occurred a few times. V gene TRBV6-4 combines with J gene TRBJ1-1; D gene ambiguous. Germline V CDR1 and CDR2: MRHNA, SNTAGT. Deletions cut 6 bases from V and 1 base from J, with 9 bases between. The CDR3 contains 13 residues. The CDR3 here is CASRELGNTEAFF. CDR3 nucleotide sequence: TGTGCCAGCAGAGAACTAGGGAACACTGAAGCTTTCTTT.

This chain uses TRBV28 with TRBJ2-6, with D perhaps given as TRBD1 or TRBD2 (6 bases each). This CDR3 region has 15 residues. V lost 4 bases and J lost 2, with 9 bases in between. The germline V gene has CDR1 MDHEN and CDR2 SYDVKM. Here the CDR3 DNA reads TGTGCCAGCAGTTCCGGGGGCCCTGGGGCCAACGTCCTGACTTTC. Residues: CASSSGGPGANVLTF.

The chain recombines TRBV15 with TRBJ2-1; 9 positions agree with TRBD2. In germline, CDR1 is LNHNV, CDR2 YYDKDF (reference sequence). CDR3 size: 15 residues. Trimming took 5 bases from V and 2 from J; bases not matched to a gene: 4. CDR3 amino acids: CATSFSGSAYNEQFF. The CDR3 bases are TGTGCCACCAGCTTTAGCGGGAGTGCCTACAATGAGCAGTTCTTC.

The sample holds many counts of this clonotype. The rearrangement joins TRBV14 to TRBJ1-2, with D hard to call. Trimming cost V 0 bases and J 1 base, with 6 bases left between them. This CDR3 spans 14 amino acids. Germline values: CDR1 SGHDN, CDR2 FVKESK. The CDR3 here is CASSQEGYNYGYTF. The CDR3 DNA sequence: TGTGCCAGCAGCCAAGAGGGCTATAACTATGGCTACACCTTC.

In DNA, the CDR3 is TGTGCCAGCAGTTACGGGGGAGGGCTCAGCACAGATACGCAGTATTTT. It translates to CASSYGGGLSTDTQYF. The chain recombines TRBV6-5 with TRBJ2-3; 7 nucleotides align to TRBD2. CDR3 length: 16 amino acids. Germline loops: CDR1 MNHEY, CDR2 SVGAGI. V shed 2 bases and J 0 bases; nucleotides not matched to a gene: 5.

The gene calls are TRBV20-1 and TRBJ2-2; 7 nucleotides line up with TRBD1. The trim removed 1 base at V and 8 bases at J, leaving 10 bases unmatched. The CDR3 runs to 15 residues. Germline V gene sequence: CDR1 DFQATT, CDR2 SNEGSKA (reference sequence). This CDR3 is CSARVTGVSNGELFF. The CDR3 nucleotides read TGCAGTGCTAGAGTCACAGGGGTTTCCAATGGGGAGCTGTTTTTT.

This clonotype was found a few times. V and J are TRBV5-1 and TRBJ1-6; D gene uncertain. The CDR3 runs 14 residues. The germline V gene encodes CDR1 SGHRS and CDR2 YFSETQ. V lost 4 bases to trimming and J lost 7 bases, with 12 bases between them. The CDR3 here is CASSPNSWNSPLHF. CDR3 DNA sequence: TGCGCCAGCAGCCCGAATTCATGGAATTCACCCCTCCACTTT.